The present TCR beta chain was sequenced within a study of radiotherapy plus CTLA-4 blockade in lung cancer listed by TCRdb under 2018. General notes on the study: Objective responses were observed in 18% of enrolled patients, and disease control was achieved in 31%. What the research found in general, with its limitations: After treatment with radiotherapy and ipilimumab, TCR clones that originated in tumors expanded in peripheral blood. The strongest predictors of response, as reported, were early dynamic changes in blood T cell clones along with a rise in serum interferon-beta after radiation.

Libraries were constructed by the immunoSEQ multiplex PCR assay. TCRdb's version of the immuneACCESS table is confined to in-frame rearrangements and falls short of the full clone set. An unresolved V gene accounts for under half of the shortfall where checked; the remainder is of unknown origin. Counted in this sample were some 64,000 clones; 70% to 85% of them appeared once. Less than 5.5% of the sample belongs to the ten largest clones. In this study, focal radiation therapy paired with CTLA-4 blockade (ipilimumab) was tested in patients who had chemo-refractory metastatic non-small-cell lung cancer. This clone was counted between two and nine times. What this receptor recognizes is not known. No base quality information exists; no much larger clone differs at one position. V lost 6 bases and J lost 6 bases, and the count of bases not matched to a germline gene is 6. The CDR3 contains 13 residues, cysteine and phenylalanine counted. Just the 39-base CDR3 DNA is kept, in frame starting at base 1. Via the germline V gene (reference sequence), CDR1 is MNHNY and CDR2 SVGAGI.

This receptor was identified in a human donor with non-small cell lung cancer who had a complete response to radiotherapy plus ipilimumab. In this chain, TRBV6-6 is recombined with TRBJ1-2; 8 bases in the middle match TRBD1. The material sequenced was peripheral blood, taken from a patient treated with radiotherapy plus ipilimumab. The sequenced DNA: TGTGCCAGCAGCAGTGAGACAGGGGATGGCTACACCTTC. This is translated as CASSSETGDGYTF.